A selection of T cell receptor beta chains follows, all from one sample in a study of CD8 T cells in Susac syndrome. TCRdb redid the calling of the immunoSEQ multiplex PCR reads with MiXCR, one entry per CDR3 protein. The data contain under 150,000 distinct CDR3 sequences, 95% of them singletons. The sequencing sample was made of CD4+ T cells from PBMCs. The receptors were sampled from a human donor with Susac syndrome. Each CDR3 is given with its conserved first and last residue. D genes are given only for firm matches. The size entry is marked missing in some rows and otherwise reads once, few, many or a size class.

V gene	clone size	D gene	J gene	CDR3 DNA	CDR3 protein
TRBV2	NA	NA	TRBJ2-7	TGTGCCAGCAGGACTGTATCCTACGAGCAGTACTTC	CASRTVSYEQYF
TRBV11-3	NA	TRBD2	TRBJ2-1	TGTGCCAGCAGCTCCAGCGGGGCCTTCGAGCAGTTCTTC	CASSSSGAFEQFF
TRBV7-3	once	TRBD2	TRBJ2-5	TGTGCCAGCAGCCCCACTAGCGGGGGGACCCAGTACTTC	CASSPTSGGTQYF
TRBV29-1	NA	TRBD1	TRBJ1-5	TGCAGCGTTGGTGGAGGGGGCGGCAATCAGCCCCAGCATTTT	CSVGGGGGNQPQHF
TRBV9	NA	TRBD2	TRBJ2-1	TGTGCCAGCACCAGGGGACTAGCGGGAAATGAGCAGTTCTTC	CASTRGLAGNEQFF
TRBV29-1	NA	NA	TRBJ1-1	TGCAGCGGTAGGGGGAGGAACACTGAAGCTTTCTTT	CSGRGRNTEAFF
TRBV4-1	NA	TRBD1	TRBJ1-2	TGCGCCAGCAGCCGGCCGGGACAGGGACGAAACTATGGCTACACCTTC	CASSRPGQGRNYGYTF
TRBV20-1	NA	TRBD2	TRBJ2-1	TGCAGTGCTCCGGAACTAGCGGGGAGAGACAATGAGCAGTTCTTC	CSAPELAGRDNEQFF
TRBV7-2	NA	TRBD2	TRBJ2-1	TGTGCCAGCAGCTTAGTCGGTAGCGGGGGAAATGAGCAGTTCTTC	CASSLVGSGGNEQFF
TRBV5-1	NA	NA	TRBJ1-5	TGCGCCAGCAGCTTGGACGGCCTCCAGCCCCAGCATTTT	CASSLDGLQPQHF
TRBV20-1	NA	TRBD1	TRBJ2-2	TGCAGTGCTAGAAACAGGGGTTCAACCGGGGAGCTGTTTTTT	CSARNRGSTGELFF
TRBV29-1	NA	TRBD2	TRBJ2-2	TGCAGCGCCAGGACTAGCGGGGGGACGAACACCGGGGAGCTGTTTTTT	CSARTSGGTNTGELFF
TRBV25-1	NA	TRBD2	TRBJ2-1	TGTGCCAGCAGTGAAAATGGCGGGAGATCCGATGAGCAGTTCTTC	CASSENGGRSDEQFF
TRBV25-1	NA	NA	TRBJ2-7	TGTGCCAGCAGTGAAGGGTACGAGCAGTACTTC	CASSEGYEQYF
TRBV20-1	NA	NA	TRBJ2-7	TGCAGTGCTACCCTCTCCTACGAGCAGTACTTC	CSATLSYEQYF
TRBV20-1	NA	NA	TRBJ2-5	TGCAGTGCCCCTCGGGGCCAAGAGACCCAGTACTTC	CSAPRGQETQYF
TRBV5-4	NA	NA	TRBJ2-1	TGTGCCAGCAGACTAGACCCCCAGACCTACAATGAGCAGTTCTTC	CASRLDPQTYNEQFF
TRBV13	NA	TRBD1	TRBJ1-2	TGTGCCAGCAGCCGGGACAGTCTCTATGGCTACACCTTC	CASSRDSLYGYTF
TRBV24-1	NA	NA	TRBJ2-1	TGTGCCACCAGTGATTCAATCTACAATGAGCAGTTCTTC	CATSDSIYNEQFF
TRBV20-1	NA	TRBD1	TRBJ1-1	TGCAGTGCCCCCTCCTGGGACAGGACAACTGAAGCTTTCTTT	CSAPSWDRTTEAFF
TRBV15	NA	NA	TRBJ2-7	TGTGCCACCAGCAGAGTTCAGGGGGGGACCTACGAGCAGTACTTC	CATSRVQGGTYEQYF
TRBV7-2	NA	NA	TRBJ2-1	TGTGCCAGCAGCTTATTGCCAAAGGCCTATGAGCAGTTCTTC	CASSLLPKAYEQFF
TRBV14	NA	TRBD1	TRBJ1-1	TGTGCCAGCAGCCAAGAAACAGGGGTAACTGAAGCTTTCTTT	CASSQETGVTEAFF
TRBV12-3/TRBV12-4	NA	NA	TRBJ2-6	TGTGCCACTTACCGGGGGGGACAGCCGCCTTCTGGGGCCAACGTCCTGACTTTC	CATYRGGQPPSGANVLTF
TRBV7-2	NA	NA	TRBJ2-5	TGTGCCAGCAGCTTAAAGGGGCTAGGGACCCAGTACTTC	CASSLKGLGTQYF
TRBV20-1	NA	TRBD1	TRBJ1-1	TGCAGTGCTTCTGGTCCGGGACAGAGGAACACTGAAGCTTTCTTT	CSASGPGQRNTEAFF
TRBV4-1	NA	NA	TRBJ1-2	TGCGCCAGCAGCCAAGATCACAGGGTCTATGGCTACACCTTC	CASSQDHRVYGYTF
TRBV9	NA	TRBD2	TRBJ2-7	TGTGCCAGCAGCGAGGGACTAGCGGCCTCCTACGAGCAGTACTTC	CASSEGLAASYEQYF
TRBV18	NA	NA	TRBJ2-7	TGTGCCAGCTCACCACCGGCAGGGAACTACGAGCAGTACTTC	CASSPPAGNYEQYF
TRBV12-3/TRBV12-4	NA	NA	TRBJ1-2	TGTGCCAGCAGTTTGATCCGCGGACAGAATGGCTACACCTTC	CASSLIRGQNGYTF
TRBV29-1	NA	NA	TRBJ2-5	TGCAGCCCCTCGACAGGATCTGGGACCCAGTACTTC	CSPSTGSGTQYF
TRBV25-1	once	TRBD1	TRBJ1-2	TGTGCCAGCAGTGAAGCCGGGACAGGGACCCTAGATGGCTACACCTTC	CASSEAGTGTLDGYTF
TRBV12-2	NA	NA	TRBJ1-2	TGTGCAAGTCGCTTTCGGGTGGACTATGGCTACACCTTC	CASRFRVDYGYTF
TRBV9	NA	NA	TRBJ2-6	TGTGCCAGCAGCGTAGCCAGAGGATTGTCCTCTGGGGCCAACGTCCTGACTTTC	CASSVARGLSSGANVLTF
TRBV20-1	NA	NA	TRBJ2-1	TGCAGTGCTAGAACCAGGGGGGCGAGCTCCTACAATGAGCAGTTCTTC	CSARTRGASSYNEQFF
TRBV20-1	NA	NA	TRBJ2-2	TGCAGTGCTAGTTCGGGGAGCCCCGGGGAGCTGTTTTTT	CSASSGSPGELFF
TRBV3-1	NA	NA	TRBJ1-1	TGTGCCAGCAGGCAAGGAGGGGGGCTTGTGGCTTTCTTT	CASRQGGGLVAFF
TRBV16	NA	NA	TRBJ1-5	TGTGCCAGCAGCCAATCTAGAGCGGCAGTTAATCAGCCCCAGCATTTT	CASSQSRAAVNQPQHF
TRBV18	NA	NA	TRBJ2-5	TGTGCCAGCTCACCATCTTTCGCGGGAAGGCAAGAGACCCAGTACTTC	CASSPSFAGRQETQYF
TRBV27	once	NA	TRBJ2-1	TGTGCCAGCAGTTTTGAGTTCGGGGGATCGTACAATGAGCAGTTCTTC	CASSFEFGGSYNEQFF
TRBV25-1	once	NA	TRBJ2-1	TGTGCCAGCAGTGAGTCGGACTACTTGAGTGAGCAGTTCTTC	CASSESDYLSEQFF
TRBV12-3/TRBV12-4	NA	NA	TRBJ1-3	TGTGCCAGCAGTTTATTAGGGTCCCTGGCTGGAAACACCATATATTTT	CASSLLGSLAGNTIYF
TRBV20-1	once	TRBD1	TRBJ1-2	TGCAGTGCTCCGGACAGGACGCTGCTGAACTATGGCTACACCTTC	CSAPDRTLLNYGYTF
TRBV12-3/TRBV12-4	NA	NA	TRBJ2-2	TGTGCCAGCAGCTCACGACCCGGGGAGCTGTTTTTT	CASSSRPGELFF
TRBV20-1	once	NA	TRBJ1-1	TGCAGTGCTAGACCCGGTGGGGCGAGGACTGAAGCTTTCTTT	CSARPGGARTEAFF
TRBV28	once	NA	TRBJ2-7	TGTGCCAGCAGTGTCAGTAGCTCCTACGAGCAGTACTTC	CASSVSSSYEQYF